A single sample is the source of the 5 T cell receptor beta chains below, sequenced in a study of blood T cell repertoires in COVID-19. Only in-frame clones appear in the TCRdb table, and some are missing; sequencing was by immunoSEQ multiplex PCR. The data hold approximately 250,000 clones, with roughly 91% observed a single time. The sequenced sample was PBMCs or T cells enriched from blood (not recorded which). These receptors all come from a woman aged 25 to 39 who had recovered from COVID-19.

The rearrangement uses TRBV30 and TRBJ2-2, with TRBD1 matching 10 bases. The V and J ends lost 0 bases and 2 bases, in that order; junction bases with no gene match: 3. Germline V lookup: CDR1 GTSNPN, CDR2 SVGIG (reference sequence). The CDR3 runs to 16 residues. The chain's CDR3 is CAWSVDRGQNTGELFF. The DNA for the CDR3 is TGTGCCTGGAGTGTAGACAGGGGGCAAAACACCGGGGAGCTGTTTTTT.

The chain is built from TRBV7-2 and TRBJ2-1; D is undetermined. Germline lookup yields CDR1 SGHTA and CDR2 FQGNSA. This CDR3 is built from 13 residues. V gave up 5 bases and J gave up 2 bases, with 7 bases separating them. The CDR3, as DNA: TGTGCCAGCAGCACTCGTACCTACAATGAGCAGTTCTTC. The encoded protein is CASSTRTYNEQFF. The whole variable domain, remainder taken from reference TRBV7-2 and TRBJ2-1, is GAGVSQSPSNKVTEKGKDVELRCDPISGHTALYWYRQSLGQGLEFLIYFQGNSAPDKSGLPSDRFSAERTGGSVSTLTIQRTQQEDSAVYLCASSTRTYNEQFFGPGTRLTVL.

The gene calls are TRBV28 and TRBJ1-1; a weak D match, TRBD1 (5 bases). V was cut by 6 bases and J by 4 bases, with 9 bases left in between. CDR3 length: 12 amino acids. Per the germline V gene, CDR1 is MDHEN and CDR2 is SYDVKM. DNA for the CDR3: TGTGCCAGCAGCCCTAGGGGCACTGAAGCTTTCTTT. This codes for CASSPRGTEAFF.

This clone has only one observation. This chain connects TRBV19 to TRBJ2-2; a possible D gene is TRBD2 (6 bases). V lost 6 bases to trimming and J lost 1 base, with 18 bases between them. The CDR3 is 17 residues long. Germline CDR1 LNHDA, CDR2 SQIVND (reference sequence). This CDR3 is CASRNGPQGLNTGELFF. CDR3 DNA: TGTGCCAGTAGAAACGGCCCGCAGGGACTGAACACCGGGGAGCTGTTTTTT.

The V call is TRBV19, the J call TRBJ1-5; tentatively, D is TRBD1 (6 bases). CDR1 is LNHDA and CDR2 is SQIVND in the germline V gene (reference sequence). V was pared by 1 base and J by 2 bases, with 12 bases between. CDR3 length equals 16 residues. The CDR3 sequence: CASSIVPGAGNQPQHF. As DNA, the CDR3 is TGTGCCAGTAGTATAGTACCAGGGGCCGGCAATCAGCCCCAGCATTTT.